Given below is one T cell receptor (beta chain) in context. As handled by the study authors: Amplifying reference gene primers gave estimates of nucleated cell counts. The table came from immunoSEQ multiplex PCR; TCRdb's copy has only in-frame clones and leaves some out. Clonal size and the V and J genes are those of that table, whereas D and trimming came from the DNA. The table shows around 68,000 clones, with around four fifths occurring only once. The CDR3 consists of 14 residues. The trim removed 6 bases at V and 3 bases at J, leaving 5 bases unmatched. CDR1 and CDR2 from the germline V gene are LGHNT and FRNRAP. This entry belongs to a study of blood T cell repertoires in COVID-19. Overall study context: T cells, B-cell-depleted T cells, or PBMCs supplied cDNA or gDNA.

The material sequenced was peripheral blood. The source is a human donor in a cohort sampled during active COVID-19. The gene calls are TRBV12-5 and TRBJ2-1, with 7 bases that match TRBD1. The DNA for the CDR3 is TGTGCTAGTGGGGGACAGCCGATCTACAATGAGCAGTTCTTC. Encoded protein: CASGGQPIYNEQFF.